These 24 T cell receptor beta chains originate from one sample sequenced in a study of glioma-infiltrating T cells. The iRepertoire nested amplicon-rescue multiplex PCR amplified TCR alpha and beta CDR3s from RNA. TCRdb re-called the multiplex PCR reads through MiXCR, storing one row per CDR3 protein. This repertoire shows approximately 120,000 distinct CDR3 sequences, less than 30% found once; its top ten account for 35%. The specimen sequenced was glioma tissue, nonneoplastic brain tissue, or PBMCs (not recorded which). The receptors derive from a human donor with low-grade glioma or glioblastoma, undergoing nonglioma brain surgery, or in good health (not recorded which).

The rearrangement joins TRBV19 to TRBJ2-1; 7 bases are shared with TRBD2. Looked up from germline, CDR1 is LNHDA and CDR2 is SQIVND (reference sequence). The V segment lost 6 bases and the J segment 6 bases; nucleotides outside the gene matches: 11. The CDR3 is made up of 15 amino acids. Here the CDR3 reads CASSPGFAGANEQFF. The CDR3 DNA reads TGTGCCAGTAGCCCGGGATTTGCGGGAGCCAATGAGCAGTTCTTC.

In its sample, this clonotype was seen a few times. The rearrangement uses TRBV19 and TRBJ2-5; D perhaps matches TRBD2 (5 bases). The germline CDR1 and CDR2 sequences are LNHDA and SQIVND (reference sequence). Trimming shortened V by 2 bases and J by 4 bases, and 8 bases separated the two germline ends. This CDR3 spans 13 amino acids. CDR3 residues: CASSIFAGETQYF. CDR3 in DNA: TGTGCCAGTAGTATATTTGCGGGAGAGACCCAGTACTTC.

This clonotype was detected ten times or more. J is TRBJ1-5 and V is TRBV2; the D is unclear. The CDR3 length is 13 residues. V was cut by 4 bases and J by 3 bases, with 7 bases left in between. CDR1 is SNHLY and CDR2 is FYNNEI in the germline V gene. CDR3 protein: CASSAQSNQPQHF. The CDR3 region has the DNA TGTGCCAGCAGTGCACAGTCCAATCAGCCCCAGCATTTT.

The sample holds many counts of this clonotype. The chain carries TRBV14 and TRBJ2-7, with D perhaps TRBD1 or TRBD2 (5 bases each). V was shortened by 5 bases and J by 7 bases, with 18 bases between the two germline ends. The CDR3 runs 14 residues. Germline values: CDR1 SGHDN, CDR2 FVKESK. CDR3 in amino acids: CASSTGTPVGEQYF. The CDR3 bases are TGTGCCAGCAGCACCGGGACGCCGGTGGGGGAGCAGTACTTC. The whole variable domain, remainder taken from reference TRBV14 and TRBJ2-7, is EAGVTQFPSHSVIEKGQTVTLRCDPISGHDNLYWYRRVMGKEIKFLLHFVKESKQDESGMPNNRFLAERTGGTYSTLKVQPAELEDSGVYFCASSTGTPVGEQYFGPGTRLTVT.

This clonotype was seen repeatedly, ten times or more. The gene calls are TRBV28 and TRBJ2-1; D might be TRBD2 (5 bases). This CDR3 spans 15 amino acids. V was trimmed by 2 bases and J by 0 bases, leaving 8 bases between them. CDR1 and CDR2 (germline): MDHEN, SYDVKM. This CDR3 reads CASSLPGSSYNEQFF. In DNA form, the CDR3 reads TGTGCCAGCAGTTTACCGGGGAGCTCCTACAATGAGCAGTTCTTC.

This clonotype was seen repeatedly, ten times or more. The J gene is TRBJ2-5, the V gene TRBV6-2 or TRBV6-3; perhaps TRBD2 as D (5 bases). This CDR3 comprises 14 residues. V gave up 0 bases and J gave up 7 bases, with 12 bases separating them. Germline V CDR1 and CDR2: MNHEY, SVGEGT. This CDR3 is CASSYSAGPGTQYF. CDR3 coding DNA: TGTGCCAGCAGTTACTCTGCGGGTCCAGGGACCCAGTACTTC.

There are many counts of this clonotype. The rearrangement links TRBV7-3 to TRBJ2-1, with TRBD2 identical over 10 bases. The J segment lost 3 bases and the V segment lost 2 bases, leaving 1 base of the junction unmatched. The length of the CDR3 is 15 residues. The germline CDR1 and CDR2 sequences are SGHTA and FQGTGA. DNA for the CDR3: TGTGCCAGCAGCTTAGGACTAGCGGACTACAATGAGCAGTTCTTC. It codes for CASSLGLADYNEQFF.

This chain uses TRBV3-1 with TRBJ2-4; D unclear. The CDR3 is 13 amino acids. Germline V gene data show CDR1 as LGHDT and CDR2 as YNNKEL (reference sequence). V lost 1 base and J lost 7, with 8 bases in between. CDR3 DNA: TGTGCCAGCAGCCAAGCCAGTATGAACATTCAGTACTTC. It translates to CASSQASMNIQYF.

Worth noting for this clonotype: One base away lies a much larger clone, so this may be a sequencing read error. This chain connects TRBV4-1 to TRBJ1-5, with 7 positions matching TRBD1. Germline CDR1 and CDR2: MGHRA and YSYEKL. The CDR3 is 19 residues long. The CDR3 region is CVSSQDPLQGIYSNQPQHF. The CDR3 DNA is TGCGTCAGCAGCCAAGATCCGCTACAGGGGATTTATAGCAATCAGCCCCAGCATTTT.

This clonotype was seen repeatedly, ten times or more. V usage is TRBV6-2 or TRBV6-3 and J usage is TRBJ1-4; no definite D call. The CDR3 has 13 amino acids. Trimming stripped 3 bases from V and 6 bases from J, with 8 bases between. Germline CDR1 MNHEY, CDR2 SVGEGT. CDR3 sequence: CASSYGLDEKLFF. CDR3 DNA: TGTGCCAGCAGTTATGGGCTGGATGAAAAACTGTTTTTT.

As regards this clonotype: A read error may be the cause here, since a much bigger clone is one base away. For the CDR3, the DNA is TGTGCCAGTGCCTCGGGAGAGGGAGTCACTGAAGCTTTCTTT. Translating it yields CASASGEGVTEAFF. J is TRBJ1-1 and V is TRBV19; the D is unclear. V dropped 8 bases and J dropped 4 bases, with 17 bases sitting between them. The CDR3 covers 14 residues. CDR1 is LNHDA and CDR2 is SQIVND in the germline V gene (reference sequence).

As to this clonotype: A single base separates this from a much larger clone, so it may be a read error. Since no conserved phenylalanine or tryptophan closes the CDR3, a read error is the likely cause. The chain is built from TRBV3-1 and TRBJ2-3, with TRBD2 identical over 10 bases. The germline V gene encodes CDR1 LGHDT and CDR2 YNNKEL (reference sequence). CDR3 length equals 16 residues. J lost 1 base, V lost 2 bases, and 3 bases had no gene match. This CDR3 is CASSQQLAGGTDTQYL. CDR3 DNA sequence: TGTGCCAGCAGCCAACAGCTAGCGGGGGGCACAGATACGCAGTATCTT.

V usage is TRBV27 and J usage is TRBJ1-1; D gene ambiguous. Trimming cost V 3 bases and J 4 bases, with 9 bases left between them. The CDR3 is made up of 13 amino acids. Germline-derived CDR1 and CDR2 are MNHEY and SMNVEV (reference sequence). In nucleotides, the CDR3 is TGTGCCAGCAGTTTGGCGGTTTGCACTGAAGCTTTCTTT. Residues: CASSLAVCTEAFF.

In its sample, this clonotype was seen many times. The V and J genes are TRBV27 and TRBJ1-3, with 7 bases that match TRBD1. The CDR3 length is 14 residues. CDR1 and CDR2 from the germline V gene are MNHEY and SMNVEV (reference sequence). V shed 5 bases, J shed 3 bases, and the junction held 4 bases outside the gene matches. DNA for the CDR3: TGTGCCAGCAGTCCCGACAGGGTTGGAAACACCATATATTTT. This gives the protein CASSPDRVGNTIYF.

This clonotype was seen only a few times. This clone may be a read error of a much larger clone one base away. The chain links TRBV28 to TRBJ2-1, with 7 bases identical to TRBD1. The CDR3 runs 13 residues. CDR1 and CDR2 from the germline V gene are MDHEN and SYDVKM. The CDR3 loop reads CASSPDRARVQLF. CDR3 DNA: TGTGCCAGCAGCCCCGACAGGGCTCGAGTGCAGCTCTTC.

Note on this clonotype: A much larger clone differs by one base, so this may be a read error. The chain couples TRBV18 to TRBJ2-3; D is unclear. The CDR3 extends over 14 amino acids. Germline CDR1 KGHSH, CDR2 LQKENI. This chain's CDR3 is CASSPRRLLDTHYF. The CDR3 nucleotides are TGTGCCAGCTCACCGCGTAGGCTGCTAGATACGCATTATTTT.

In the case of this clonotype: With a much larger clone just one base away, this may be a read error. This rearrangement joins TRBV2 to TRBJ2-7; a possible D gene is TRBD1 (6 bases). The CDR3 spans 15 residues. Germline CDR1 and CDR2: SNHLY and FYNNEI. Here the CDR3 DNA reads TGTGCCAGCAGAAATGACAGGTCCGACTCCTACGAGAAGTACTTC. It encodes CASRNDRSDSYEKYF. Complete variable domain (other parts from reference TRBV2 and TRBJ2-7): EPEVTQTPSHQVTQMGQEVILRCVPISNHLYFYWYRQILGQKVEFLVSFYNNEISEKSEIFDDQFSVERPDGSNFTLKIRSTKLEDSAMYFCASRNDRSDSYEKYFGPGTRLTVT.

In regard to this clonotype: At one boundary the junction diverges from the germline segment, which might be a read error. The chain recombines TRBV24-1 with TRBJ2-7; D is perhaps TRBD1 (5 bases). Germline CDR1 is KGHDR and CDR2 is SFDVKD. The CDR3 has 15 amino acids. Here the CDR3 reads CATSGPGRGNNEKYF. CDR3 coding DNA: TGTGCCACCAGTGGTCCCGGAAGGGGAAACAACGAGAAGTACTTC.

As to this clonotype: The CDR3 carries no conserved terminal phenylalanine or tryptophan, so it likely arises from a read error. This rearrangement joins TRBV5-1 to TRBJ1-5; D may be TRBD1 (5 bases). Per germline, CDR1 SGHRS and CDR2 YFSETQ. There are 15 residues in the CDR3. The CDR3 DNA follows: TGCGCCATCAGCCTCACAGGCGCGGGCAATCAGCCCCAGCATTCT. Translation: CAISLTGAGNQPQHS.

On this clonotype itself: Since a much larger clone is just one base distant, this may be a read error. The chain couples TRBV4-3 to TRBJ2-7; 7 positions agree with TRBD1. Germline V gene data show CDR1 as LGHNA and CDR2 as YSLEER. The CDR3 extends over 15 amino acids. CDR3 coding DNA: TGCACCAGCAGCCTTCTCGGGGCAGGGGGCTACGAGCAGTACTTC. It encodes CTSSLLGAGGYEQYF.

This clonotype appeared many times. This CDR3 is CASSELWDGSYEQYF. CDR3 DNA: TGTGCCAGCAGTGAGCTCTGGGACGGTTCCTACGAGCAGTACTTC. The chain links TRBV2 to TRBJ2-7; D is perhaps TRBD1 or TRBD2 (5 bases each). This CDR3 spans 15 amino acids. The ends were cut back, 3 bases at V and 1 base at J, with 13 bases in the middle. Germline V gene lookup returns CDR1 SNHLY and CDR2 FYNNEI.

Many counts were recorded for this clonotype. The chain recombines TRBV20-1 with TRBJ1-5; unclear D gene. Looked up from germline, CDR1 is DFQATT and CDR2 is SNEGSKA (reference sequence). This CDR3 has 15 amino acids. Trimming left V 0 bases short and J 2 bases short, with 11 bases between. DNA of the CDR3: TGCAGTGCTAGAGATCCCGACGGCGGCAATCAGCCCCAGCATTTT. Its translation is CSARDPDGGNQPQHF.

Remarks on this clonotype: This clone may be a read error of a much larger clone one base away. The genes are TRBV4-1 and TRBJ2-1; the D is unclear. The CDR3 contains 13 residues. Per germline, CDR1 MGHRA and CDR2 YSYEKL. The CDR3 sequence is CTSRRSDYNEQFF. The CDR3 nucleotides read TGCACCAGCAGGCGGTCAGACTACAATGAGCAGTTCTTC.

The chain recombines TRBV29-1 with TRBJ2-1, with TRBD2 matching 8 bases. This CDR3 has 13 amino acids. Trimming removed 7 bases from V and 0 bases from J; junction bases left unmatched: 2. The V gene's germline CDR1 is SQVTM and CDR2 ANQGSEA. The DNA of the CDR3 is TGCAGCGGAAGCGGGAGCTCCTACAATGAGCAGTTCTTC. It yields the protein CSGSGSSYNEQFF.